Listed here are 31 T cell receptor beta chains from one sample, sequenced in a study of OX40 agonist ivuxolimab in advanced cancers. Libraries were prepared by immunoSEQ multiplex PCR; TCRdb keeps only in-frame clonotypes and omits some of them. The sample yields some 80,000 clones, 85% seen once. The sequenced sample was CD4+ or CD8+ T cells sorted from blood, obtained in a trial of the OX40 agonist ivuxolimab. The receptors originated from an adult with an advanced solid tumor such as melanoma, head and neck, liver or kidney cancer.

The chain recombines TRBV7-2 with TRBJ2-3; D is possibly TRBD2 (6 bases). The V end lost 5 bases, the J end lost 5 bases, and 14 bases lay between the germline ends. This CDR3 region has 14 residues. Germline CDR1 SGHTA, CDR2 FQGNSA. For the CDR3, the DNA is TGTGCCAGCAGCACCGGGACTCCCCAAGATACGCAGTATTTT. The encoded protein is CASSTGTPQDTQYF.

V gene TRBV21-1 combines with J gene TRBJ2-7; TRBD1 reflects the table's D call only, with no check against the DNA. TRBV21-1 is flagged as a pseudogene. The CDR3 sequence is 12 residues long. The CDR3 reads CASGPQGYEQYF. As DNA, the CDR3 is TGTGCCAGCGGACCACAGGGTTACGAGCAGTACTTC.

DNA for the CDR3: TGTGCCAGCAGTCCCAGGGGACTCCAGGGTTCACCCCTCCACTTT. This sequence encodes CASSPRGLQGSPLHF. The chain couples TRBV25-1 to TRBJ1-6, with D possibly TRBD1 on 6 matching bases. V shed 5 bases and J shed 9 bases, with 17 bases lying between them. CDR3 length: 15 amino acids. The germline gives CDR1 MGHDK, CDR2 SYGVNS.

The chain combines TRBV5-6 with TRBJ1-2; tentative D call: TRBD1 (6 bases). The CDR3 has 15 amino acids. Trimming stripped 2 bases from V and 0 bases from J, with 11 bases between. Germline loops: CDR1 SGHDT, CDR2 YYEEEE. CDR3 amino acids: CASSFLTGPNYGYTF. Here the CDR3 DNA reads TGTGCCAGCAGCTTCCTTACAGGGCCTAACTATGGCTACACCTTC.

This clone was seen a handful of times. This same CDR3 is encoded by further DNA sequences in the sample. The V call is TRBV5-4, the J call TRBJ2-5; TRBD1 agrees at 9 bases. V shed 4 bases and J 5 bases; nucleotides not matched to a gene: 9. This CDR3 region has 15 residues. Germline V gene lookup returns CDR1 SGHNT and CDR2 YYREEE (reference sequence). The CDR3 protein is CASSPPGQGRETQYF. CDR3 DNA sequence: TGTGCCAGCAGCCCGCCGGGACAGGGACGGGAGACCCAGTACTTC.

V usage is TRBV6-5 and J usage is TRBJ1-3; no clear D. Germline lookup yields CDR1 MNHEY and CDR2 SVGAGI. The CDR3 sequence is 12 residues long. With 6 bases removed from V and 0 bases from J, the gap between germline ends came to 3 bases. The CDR3 loop is CASRSSGNTIYF. The CDR3 DNA is TGTGCCAGCAGGAGCTCTGGAAACACCATATATTTT.

Notes on this clone: At one boundary the junction diverges from the germline segment, which might be a read error. The CDR3 sequence: CASSLPQLYDYTF. CDR3 in DNA: TGTGCCAGCAGCTTACCCCAACTATATGACTACACCTTC. J is TRBJ1-2 and V is TRBV7-2; D unresolved. This CDR3 is 13 amino acids long. Germline V gene data show CDR1 as SGHTA and CDR2 as FQGNSA.

V and J are TRBV7-2 and TRBJ1-5; possibly TRBD1 for D (6 bases). CDR3 length: 16 residues. Trimming stripped 5 bases from V and 1 base from J, with 15 bases between. Germline CDR1 is SGHTA and CDR2 is FQGNSA. CDR3 sequence (DNA): TGTGCCAGCAGCGCAGCTGGGGGGGCAAGCAATCAGCCCCAGCATTTT. It codes for CASSAAGGASNQPQHF.

The chain links TRBV14 to TRBJ2-7; no reliable D call. Trimming pared 2 bases from V and 1 base from J, leaving 12 bases between. Germline V gene data show CDR1 as SGHDN and CDR2 as FVKESK. This CDR3 contains 15 residues. The CDR3 sequence is CASSQKQTISYEQYF. The CDR3 nucleotides read TGTGCCAGCAGCCAAAAACAGACGATTTCCTACGAGCAGTACTTC.

J is TRBJ1-5 and V is TRBV6-5, with D unresolved. The CDR3 spans 14 residues. Germline-derived CDR1 and CDR2 are MNHEY and SVGAGI. Trimming removed 2 bases at V and 0 bases at J, with 5 bases between. The chain's CDR3 is CASSYKDSNQPQHF. CDR3 DNA sequence: TGTGCCAGCAGTTACAAGGATAGCAATCAGCCCCAGCATTTT.

The gene calls are TRBV29-1 and TRBJ2-2, with D unresolved. V lost 7 bases, J lost 0 bases, and 3 bases lay in between. Germline values: CDR1 SQVTM, CDR2 ANQGSEA. The CDR3 runs to 11 residues. CDR3 nucleotides: TGCAGCGGGGCGAACACCGGGGAGCTGTTTTTT. Protein product: CSGANTGELFF.

In this sample, this clone turned up once. This chain links TRBV6-5 with TRBJ2-1; a weak D match, TRBD2 (6 bases). V gave up 6 bases and J gave up 10 bases, with 19 bases separating them. The CDR3 runs to 14 residues. Germline CDR1 is MNHEY and CDR2 is SVGAGI. Written as DNA, the CDR3 is TGTGCCAGCAGAAGGATTGGGGGGAAGAGAGAGCAGTTCTTC. Its translation is CASRRIGGKREQFF.

With respect to this clone: Germline and junction disagree at one end, which may indicate a read error. The genes are TRBV7-7 and TRBJ2-3, with TRBD2 matching over 11 bases. This CDR3 region has 17 residues. In germline, CDR1 is SSHAT, CDR2 FNYEAQ (reference sequence). DNA of the CDR3: TGTGCTAGCAGCTTAGGAGGGACTAGCGGCATCACAGATACGCAGTATTTT. Encoded protein: CASSLGGTSGITDTQYF.

The rearrangement joins TRBV15 to TRBJ1-4; no clear D. This CDR3 contains 15 residues. The germline CDR1 and CDR2 sequences are LNHNV and YYDKDF (reference sequence). V lost 0 bases and J lost 5, with 10 bases in between. CDR3 nucleotide sequence: TGTGCCACCAGCAGAGAGGACTTAAAGAATGAAAAACTGTTTTTT. Its protein product is CATSREDLKNEKLFF.

V and J are TRBV5-8 and TRBJ1-1; 8 nucleotides match TRBD1. Trimming removed 2 bases from V and 4 bases from J; junction bases left unmatched: 4. The germline V gene encodes CDR1 SGHTS and CDR2 YDEGEE. CDR3 length equals 14 residues. DNA of the CDR3: TGTGCCAGCAGCTTCAGGGGGACAGGCACTGAAGCTTTCTTT. This sequence encodes CASSFRGTGTEAFF.

This chain uses TRBV5-5 with TRBJ2-3; 7 bases map to TRBD1. With V trimmed by 4 bases and J by 2 bases, 7 bases remained unmatched. This CDR3 has 15 residues. Germline V gene lookup returns CDR1 SGHKS and CDR2 YYEKEE (reference sequence). The CDR3 nucleotides read TGTGCCAGCAGCACCGAAGACAGGGCCACAGATACGCAGTATTTT. This gives the protein CASSTEDRATDTQYF.

This chain uses TRBV7-9 with TRBJ2-7; D remains ambiguous. The CDR3 runs to 14 residues. V was cut by 3 bases and J by 5 bases, with 14 bases left in between. In germline, CDR1 is SEHNR, CDR2 FQNEAQ (reference sequence). CDR3 protein: CASSFGLGKDEQYF. CDR3 DNA: TGTGCCAGCAGCTTCGGCCTGGGGAAGGACGAGCAGTACTTC.

CDR3 loop: CASSRGAPLYNEQFF. The DNA for the CDR3 is TGTGCCAGTAGTCGCGGGGCACCACTCTACAATGAGCAGTTCTTC. The V gene is TRBV19, the J gene TRBJ2-1; possible D gene TRBD2, 6 bases. V was trimmed by 5 bases and J by 3 bases, leaving 14 bases between them. CDR3 length equals 15 residues. Germline CDR1 and CDR2: LNHDA and SQIVND (reference sequence). Full variable domain (missing parts from reference TRBV19 and TRBJ2-1): DGGITQSPKYLFRKEGQNVTLSCEQNLNHDAMYWYRQDPGQGLRLIYYSQIVNDFQKGDIAEGYSVSREKKESFPLTVTSAQKNPTAFYLCASSRGAPLYNEQFFGPGTRLTVL.

The chain is built from TRBV7-2 and TRBJ2-3, with 9 bases matching TRBD2. Germline-derived CDR1 and CDR2 are SGHTA and FQGNSA. The CDR3 runs 17 residues. Trimming removed 5 bases from V and 3 bases from J; junction bases left unmatched: 12. The CDR3 DNA is TGTGCCAGCAGCGCTCGGCCTAGCGGGGAACCTACAGATACGCAGTATTTT. This translates into CASSARPSGEPTDTQYF.

This clone was recorded a few times. The chain couples TRBV3-2 to TRBJ2-1; the listed D gene, TRBD2, was not tested against the DNA. TRBV3-2 is listed as a pseudogene. This CDR3 has 8 amino acids. The CDR3 region is CASSSRFF. Here the CDR3 DNA reads TGTGCCAGCAGTTCCCGGTTCTTC.

V and J are TRBV29-1 and TRBJ1-4; D might be TRBD1 (5 bases). The CDR3 consists of 17 residues. The germline CDR1 and CDR2 sequences are SQVTM and ANQGSEA. Deletions cut 7 bases from V and 0 bases from J, with 21 bases between. CDR3 in amino acids: CSAVFRDGGPTNEKLFF. The CDR3 DNA is TGCAGCGCCGTTTTCCGGGACGGAGGTCCAACTAATGAAAAACTGTTTTTT.

The sample holds a few counts of this clone. The chain combines TRBV18 with TRBJ1-6; tentative D call: TRBD1 (5 bases). The CDR3 extends over 12 amino acids. CDR1 and CDR2 from the germline V gene are KGHSH and LQKENI. The germline V and J ends were trimmed by 5 bases and 16 bases, with 15 bases remaining between them. The CDR3 bases are TGTGCCAGCTCATCCGGGGCCGAGTCACTCCACTTT. Amino acids: CASSSGAESLHF.

The chain employs TRBV7-3 and TRBJ2-3, with 7 positions matching TRBD1. The trim removed 5 bases at V and 0 bases at J, leaving 8 bases unmatched. The CDR3 loop spans 16 amino acids. In germline, CDR1 is SGHTA, CDR2 FQGTGA. The CDR3 loop reads CASSGGQAGSTDTQYF. In nucleotides, the CDR3 is TGTGCCAGCAGCGGAGGACAGGCCGGTAGCACAGATACGCAGTATTTT.

V and J are TRBV7-9 and TRBJ1-2; no firm D call. Trimming took off 3 bases at V and 6 bases at J, with 11 bases between the two ends. CDR3 length: 13 residues. Germline CDR1 reads SEHNR; CDR2 reads FQNEAQ (reference sequence). The CDR3 nucleotides are TGTGCCAGCAGCTTGCCACTCGAGCATGGCTACACCTTC. It yields the protein CASSLPLEHGYTF.

This clone occurred once. CDR3 region: CASSRDTGQIYEQYF. The DNA for the CDR3 is TGTGCCAGTAGTAGAGACACGGGACAGATCTACGAGCAGTACTTC. The chain is built from TRBV19 and TRBJ2-7; 7 nucleotides align to TRBD1. The junction had 9 bases not matched to a gene; V was cut back by 4 bases and J by 3 bases. The germline V gene encodes CDR1 LNHDA and CDR2 SQIVND (reference sequence). The CDR3 is 15 amino acids.

This clone occurred a few times. V is TRBV15 and J is TRBJ2-3; unclear D gene. The germline V gene encodes CDR1 LNHNV and CDR2 YYDKDF (reference sequence). This CDR3 is built from 15 residues. V was clipped by 0 bases and J by 4 bases, with 11 bases between them. CDR3 DNA: TGTGCCACCAGCAGAGACCGACCCGAAGCAGATACGCAGTATTTT. This translates into CATSRDRPEADTQYF.

This clone was counted only a few times. The gene calls are TRBV4-1 and TRBJ1-2; 8 bases are a match to TRBD1. The CDR3 contains 14 residues. The junction had 7 bases not matched to a gene; V was cut back by 4 bases and J by 6 bases. The germline CDR1 and CDR2 sequences are MGHRA and YSYEKL. CDR3 region: CASSRPGQVHGYTF. In DNA form, the CDR3 reads TGCGCCAGCAGCCGGCCGGGACAGGTCCATGGCTACACCTTC.

This clone was counted a few times. CDR3 sequence: CASKDYEQYF. Written as DNA, the CDR3 is TGTGCCAGCAAAGACTACGAGCAGTACTTC. The rearrangement links TRBV6-6 to TRBJ2-7, with D hard to call. The germline V gene encodes CDR1 MNHNY and CDR2 SVGAGI (reference sequence). CDR3 size: 10 residues. V was pared by 7 bases and J by 3 bases, with 4 bases between.

The chain joins TRBV10-3 to TRBJ1-2; D may be TRBD1 (5 bases). The CDR3 contains 16 residues. Per the germline V gene, CDR1 is ENHRY and CDR2 is SYGVKD. V gave up 0 bases and J gave up 0 bases, with 11 bases separating them. The CDR3 sequence is CAISESLQATNYGYTF. The CDR3, as DNA: TGTGCCATCAGTGAGTCTTTACAGGCTACTAACTATGGCTACACCTTC.

The chain links TRBV7-2 to TRBJ2-3; TRBD2 agrees at 12 bases. Germline CDR1 SGHTA, CDR2 FQGNSA. There are 15 residues in the CDR3. The trim removed 5 bases at V and 1 base at J, leaving 1 base unmatched. This chain's CDR3 is CASSGTSGRTDTQYF. The CDR3 nucleotides read TGTGCCAGCAGCGGGACTAGCGGGCGCACAGATACGCAGTATTTT.

This clone was counted once. The V call is TRBV7-8, the J call TRBJ1-2; D not certain. CDR1 and CDR2 (germline): SGHVS, FQNEAQ. V was cut by 1 base and J by 8 bases, with 8 bases left in between. This CDR3 spans 12 amino acids. CDR3 region: CASSLGRVGYTF. CDR3 coding DNA: TGTGCCAGCAGCTTAGGGAGGGTCGGCTACACCTTC.